Presented here are 10 T cell receptor beta chains from one specimen sequenced in a study of tumor T cells in aggressive B-cell lymphoma. TCRdb keeps only in-frame clones here, not all; method: immunoSEQ multiplex PCR. The sample holds a few thousand clones, 65% to 90% seen once. The specimen was tumor tissue. These receptors all come from an adult with diffuse large B cell lymphoma.

The rearrangement joins TRBV11-2 to TRBJ1-4; D gene ambiguous. Germline V CDR1 and CDR2: SGHAT, FQNNGV. Trimming shortened V by 1 base and J by 10 bases, and 13 bases separated the two germline ends. The CDR3 runs 14 residues. CDR3 DNA: TGTGCCAGCAGCTTAGGCGGGAGGCTTGGAAAACTGTTTTTT. Its translation: CASSLGGRLGKLFF. The complete variable domain, with remaining parts taken from reference TRBV11-2 and TRBJ1-4, reads EAGVAQSPRYKIIEKRQSVAFWCNPISGHATLYWYQQILGQGPKLLIQFQNNGVVDDSQLPKDRFSAERLKGVDSTLKIQPAKLEDSAVYLCASSLGGRLGKLFFGSGTQLSVL.

The V and J genes are TRBV7-9 and TRBJ2-5; 7 nucleotides line up with TRBD1. The J segment lost 1 base and the V segment lost 4 bases, leaving 6 bases of the junction unmatched. This CDR3 region has 15 residues. Germline-derived CDR1 and CDR2 are SEHNR and FQNEAQ (reference sequence). CDR3 loop: CASSSLRDSQETQYF. For the CDR3, the DNA is TGTGCCAGCAGCTCCCTCCGGGACAGCCAAGAGACCCAGTACTTC. Full variable domain (outside the CDR3, taken from reference TRBV7-9 and TRBJ2-5): DTGVSQNPRHKITKRGQNVTFRCDPISEHNRLYWYRQTLGQGPEFLTYFQNEAQLEKSRLLSDRFSAERPKGSFSTLEIQRTEQGDSAMYLCASSSLRDSQETQYFGPGTRLLVL.

The chain combines TRBV7-2 with TRBJ2-5; no firm D call. The CDR3 has 13 amino acids. Trimming removed 1 base from V and 7 bases from J, with 10 bases in between. In germline, CDR1 is SGHTA, CDR2 FQGNSA. DNA for the CDR3: TGTGCCAGCAGCTTAGGCTCCCTAGGGACCCAGTACTTC. Its translation: CASSLGSLGTQYF.

This clone was picked up a small number of times. This chain connects TRBV15 to TRBJ1-4; a possible D gene is TRBD1 (6 bases). This CDR3 is built from 15 residues. The ends were cut back, 9 bases at V and 5 bases at J, with 19 bases in the middle. Per germline, CDR1 LNHNV and CDR2 YYDKDF (reference sequence). The CDR3 reads CATAAWDTQNEKLFF. DNA for the CDR3: TGTGCCACGGCAGCTTGGGACACCCAGAATGAAAAACTGTTTTTT.

CDR3 residues: CASSLRGGARYNEQFF. CDR3 in DNA: TGTGCCAGCAGCTTAAGAGGCGGCGCCCGATACAATGAGCAGTTCTTC. The rearrangement links TRBV7-3 to TRBJ2-1; no firm D call. CDR3 size: 16 residues. Trimming pared 1 base from V and 4 bases from J, leaving 14 bases between. Germline lookup yields CDR1 SGHTA and CDR2 FQGTGA.

This clone was seen more than once but under ten times. The chain joins TRBV29-1 to TRBJ2-1, with 8 bases matching TRBD2. Germline trimming cut 1 base from V and 7 bases from J; bases unmatched to any gene: 9. Germline CDR1 and CDR2: SQVTM and ANQGSEA. This CDR3 region has 15 residues. The DNA for the CDR3 is TGCAGCGTTGAAGTGGGAGCGGGAGTTACGAATGAGCAGTTCTTC. As protein: CSVEVGAGVTNEQFF.

This chain connects TRBV11-2 to TRBJ2-7; 11 positions match TRBD1. The CDR3 has 13 residues. The germline V gene has CDR1 SGHAT and CDR2 FQNNGV. Losses at the gene ends were 5 bases for V and 6 bases for J; bases not matched to a gene: 3. The CDR3 loop reads CASSKGTGGEQYF. In DNA, the CDR3 is TGTGCCAGCAGCAAAGGGACAGGGGGCGAGCAGTACTTC.

This clone has just a few counts. An end of the junction does not agree with germline; a read error may underlie this. V and J are TRBV7-7 and TRBJ2-5; 9 bases match TRBD2. The CDR3 has 15 amino acids. Germline V gene sequence: CDR1 SSHAT, CDR2 FNYEAQ (reference sequence). This chain's CDR3 is CASSLGLAGQETQYF. The CDR3 DNA is TGTGCTAGCAGCCTTGGGCTAGCGGGACAAGAGACCCAGTACTTC.

The rearrangement uses TRBV5-1 and TRBJ2-7; possibly TRBD1 for D (6 bases). V was clipped by 7 bases and J by 0 bases, with 14 bases between them. The length of the CDR3 is 14 residues. Germline CDR1 and CDR2: SGHRS and YFSETQ. The chain's CDR3 is CASRPSGASYEQYF. CDR3 bases: TGCGCCAGCCGACCTTCAGGGGCCTCCTACGAGCAGTACTTC. The entire variable domain, with the rest obtained from reference TRBV5-1 and TRBJ2-7, is as follows: KAGVTQTPRYLIKTRGQQVTLSCSPISGHRSVSWYQQTPGQGLQFLFEYFSETQRNKGNFPGRFSGRQFSNSRSEMNVSTLELGDSALYLCASRPSGASYEQYFGPGTRLTVT.

This clone was detected only once. The junction differs from germline at one of its ends, possibly a read error. V and J are TRBV5-1 and TRBJ2-5; TRBD2 matches at 11 bases. This CDR3 has 15 amino acids. Germline CDR1 is SGHRS and CDR2 is YFSETQ. In DNA form, the CDR3 reads TGCGTCAGCAGTCGGACTAGCGGGTTCGCAGAGACCCAGTACTTC. Translated, it gives CVSSRTSGFAETQYF.